The rows below give T cell receptor beta chains drawn from one sample of a study of radiotherapy plus CTLA-4 blockade in lung cancer. Sequencing was performed with immunoSEQ multiplex PCR; in TCRdb, only in-frame clones are kept and a portion is missing. The table has around 41,000 clones, about two thirds seen once. The sample was peripheral blood, taken from a patient treated with radiotherapy plus ipilimumab. All receptors come from a human donor with non-small cell lung cancer who had a partial response to radiotherapy plus ipilimumab. Each CDR3 is given with its conserved first and last residue. D genes are given only for firm matches. The size entry is marked missing in some rows and otherwise reads once, few, many or a size class.

abundance | j_gene | v_gene | d_gene | CDR3nt | CDR3aa
NA | TRBJ2-7 | TRBV4-2 | NA | TGTGCCAGCAGCCAAGATTCCGGCGAGCAGTACTTC | CASSQDSGEQYF
NA | TRBJ1-5 | TRBV6-1 | NA | TGTGCCAGCCAGACATCGCGAGGCAATCAGCCCCAGCATTTT | CASQTSRGNQPQHF
few | TRBJ1-2 | TRBV11-3 | NA | TGTGCCAGCAGCTTCTGGGACACCCGAAGTACCTTC | CASSFWDTRSTF
NA | TRBJ2-3 | TRBV9 | NA | TGTGCCAGCAGCCGTCAGTTTTCGGGAGATACGCAGTATTTT | CASSRQFSGDTQYF
few | TRBJ2-3 | TRBV10-1 | NA | TGCGCCAGCCGTCGGGGAACCAGCACAGATACGCAGTATTTT | CASRRGTSTDTQYF
NA | TRBJ2-1 | TRBV27 | NA | TGTGCCAGCAGTTTATCGCTCACACAGTACAATGAGCAGTTCTTC | CASSLSLTQYNEQFF
NA | TRBJ2-1 | TRBV29-1 | TRBD2 | TGCAGCGTTGGGGGCGGACTAGCGGGAGAGGATGAGCAGTTCTTC | CSVGGGLAGEDEQFF
NA | TRBJ1-1 | TRBV18 | NA | TGTGCCAGCTCATCTCAAAGCGGCGTCATGAACACTGAAGCTTTCTTT | CASSSQSGVMNTEAFF
NA | TRBJ2-7 | TRBV5-4 | TRBD2 | TGTGCCAGCAGCTTCGGCGGGACTAGCGGCGTCGCCCACTCCTACGAGCAGTACTTC | CASSFGGTSGVAHSYEQYF
NA | TRBJ2-7 | TRBV4-2 | NA | TGTGCCAGCAGCCAAGAAACAGGGCTCGACGAGCAGTACTTC | CASSQETGLDEQYF
NA | TRBJ1-1 | TRBV29-1 | NA | TGCAGCGTTGGCCAAACAGGGTCTCGAGCTTTCTTT | CSVGQTGSRAFF
NA | TRBJ1-3 | TRBV15 | NA | TGTGCCACCAGCGACATCGGGGAGGGATCTGGAAACACCATATATTTT | CATSDIGEGSGNTIYF
NA | TRBJ1-1 | TRBV6-1 | NA | TGTGCCACCACCCTAGCGACAGATAACACTGAAGCTTTCTTT | CATTLATDNTEAFF
NA | TRBJ2-5 | TRBV7-8 | TRBD2 | TGTGCCAGCAGCTTAAGGGCTAGCGGACCGTACCAAGAGACCCAGTACTTC | CASSLRASGPYQETQYF
medium-sized | TRBJ1-5 | TRBV7-9 | TRBD1 | TGTGCCAGCAGCGGTCAGGGGGCAGGCAATCAGCCCCAGCATTTT | CASSGQGAGNQPQHF
NA | TRBJ2-7 | TRBV6-1 | NA | TGTGCCAGCACCGTAGGAGGTTACTACGAGCAGTACTTC | CASTVGGYYEQYF
few | TRBJ2-1 | TRBV5-6 | NA | TGTGCCAGCAGCGCCGCGAGGTACAATGAGCAGTTCTTC | CASSAARYNEQFF
NA | TRBJ1-1 | TRBV5-4 | TRBD1 | TGTGCCAGCAGCCCACCGGGACAGGGGCTGAACACTGAAGCTTTCTTT | CASSPPGQGLNTEAFF
NA | TRBJ1-4 | TRBV5-1 | NA | TGCGCCAGCAGCTTGGCCGGTGGAGGGAATGAAAAACTGTTTTTT | CASSLAGGGNEKLFF
NA | TRBJ1-1 | TRBV6-4 | NA | TGTGCCAGCAGTGAAACCTGGGGGGGTGCTGAAGCTTTCTTT | CASSETWGGAEAFF
NA | TRBJ1-1 | TRBV5-1 | TRBD1 | TGCGCCAGCAGCCCGACAGGGGGGACCACTGAAGCTTTCTTT | CASSPTGGTTEAFF
NA | TRBJ2-5 | TRBV6-6 | NA | TGTGCCAGCAGTTACTCAGGCCCCCAGCCGGGCCAGTACTTC | CASSYSGPQPGQYF
few | TRBJ2-7 | TRBV6-1 | TRBD2 | TGTGCCAGCAGTGAAGGGCCTAGCGGGGGGAGGTACGAGCAGTACTTC | CASSEGPSGGRYEQYF
NA | TRBJ2-5 | TRBV29-1 | NA | TGCAGCGGCAAGCTTGGAGAGACCCAGTACTTC | CSGKLGETQYF
NA | TRBJ2-7 | TRBV11-2 | TRBD2 | TGTGCCAGCAGCTTCAAGCTAGCGGGAGCGAGCTCCTACGAGCAGTACTTC | CASSFKLAGASSYEQYF
NA | TRBJ1-3 | TRBV19 | NA | TGTGCCAGTAGTCCCGCGCATGGAAACACCATATATTTT | CASSPAHGNTIYF
few | TRBJ1-2 | TRBV7-5 | NA | TGTGCCAGAAGCCGGAACAGGGGGCAAGGCTACACCTTC | CARSRNRGQGYTF
NA | TRBJ2-7 | TRBV5-4 | TRBD2 | TGTGCCAGCAGCCGAGATGGAGGACTAGGCTACGAGCAGTACTTC | CASSRDGGLGYEQYF
NA | TRBJ1-5 | TRBV2 | NA | TGTGCCAGCAGTTTGAGAACAGGGTTTCAGCCCCAGCATTTT | CASSLRTGFQPQHF
few | TRBJ1-1 | TRBV18 | NA | TGTGCCAGCTCACCCCGAGGCAGGAACACTGAAGCTTTCTTT | CASSPRGRNTEAFF
few | TRBJ2-3 | TRBV6-5 | NA | TGTGCCAGCAGCTACAGGGAGGTGGGCACAGATACGCAGTATTTT | CASSYREVGTDTQYF
NA | TRBJ2-5 | TRBV5-1 | TRBD1 | TGCGCCAGCAGCTCATTCGGGACAGGCGGAGAGACCCAGTACTTC | CASSSFGTGGETQYF
few | TRBJ2-5 | TRBV11-3 | NA | TGTGCCAGCAGCTTCTGGGCGGGCCCACAAGAGACCCAGTACTTC | CASSFWAGPQETQYF
NA | TRBJ2-7 | TRBV5-1 | TRBD2 | TGCGCCAGCAGCTTGGGAGTGGCAAGCGGGAACTACGAGCAGTACTTC | CASSLGVASGNYEQYF
few | TRBJ1-3 | TRBV12-5 | NA | TGTGCTAGTGGAAGCCAGGATGGTCTCACCATATATTTT | CASGSQDGLTIYF
NA | TRBJ1-3 | TRBV5-1 | NA | TGCGCCAGCAGCTTGACAGGCAGAGGCTCTGGAAACACCATATATTTT | CASSLTGRGSGNTIYF
NA | TRBJ1-1 | TRBV6-5 | TRBD1 | TGTGCCAGCAGTTACGCACAGGGGGCGATTGAAGCTTTCTTT | CASSYAQGAIEAFF
once | TRBJ1-5 | TRBV30 | NA | TGTGCCTGGAGTGGCGGGGATCAGCCCCAGCATTTT | CAWSGGDQPQHF
few | TRBJ1-4 | TRBV4-2 | NA | TGTGCCAGCAGCCCATACAGCCCAAAGGTCTACAATGAAAAACTGTTTTTT | CASSPYSPKVYNEKLFF
once | TRBJ1-4 | TRBV7-9 | TRBD1 | TGTGCCAGCAGCTTTGACAGGGGCCATAATGAAAAACTGTTTTTT | CASSFDRGHNEKLFF
NA | TRBJ2-5 | TRBV5-1 | NA | TGCGCCAGCAGCTTGGCAGGGGGGGAGACCCAGTACTTC | CASSLAGGETQYF
NA | TRBJ1-2 | TRBV2 | NA | TGTGCCAGCCGAGTCGACTCTGACTATGGCTACACCTTC | CASRVDSDYGYTF
NA | TRBJ1-5 | TRBV9 | NA | TGTGCCAGCAGCGTAGCCGACAGACCCAATAGTCCCCAGCATTTT | CASSVADRPNSPQHF
few | TRBJ1-2 | TRBV12-5 | NA | TGTGCTAGTGGTCTAGACACAGGCCCGGGCTACACCTTC | CASGLDTGPGYTF
NA | TRBJ2-5 | TRBV12-5 | NA | TGTGCTAGTGGTGTATCCCTGGGCCCCGCCGAGACCCAGTACTTC | CASGVSLGPAETQYF
NA | TRBJ1-2 | TRBV6-5 | TRBD1 | TGTGCCAGCAGTTACTTTGGACAGGCGCCCTATGGCTACACCTTC | CASSYFGQAPYGYTF
NA | TRBJ2-7 | TRBV9 | TRBD1 | TGTGCCAGCAGCCCCCGGGACAGCTACGAGCAGTACTTC | CASSPRDSYEQYF
NA | TRBJ1-6 | TRBV5-1 | NA | TGCGCCAGCAGCTTAAGGGGATCTAATTCACCCCTCCACTTT | CASSLRGSNSPLHF
few | TRBJ1-4 | TRBV16 | NA | TGTGCCAGCAGTCCAGGCCGAAAACTGTTTTTT | CASSPGRKLFF
NA | TRBJ2-7 | TRBV6-8 | NA | TGTGCCAGCACCTTAGCCTACGAGCAGTACTTC | CASTLAYEQYF
NA | TRBJ2-1 | TRBV9 | TRBD2 | TGTGCCAGCAGCGTAGACCCGACTAGCGGGAGGCAGTTCTTC | CASSVDPTSGRQFF
NA | TRBJ1-2 | TRBV7-9 | TRBD1 | TGTGCCAGCAGCCCTGGGACAGCTTTCTATGGCTACACCTTC | CASSPGTAFYGYTF
NA | TRBJ2-5 | TRBV5-1 | NA | TGCGCCAGCAGCTTGGCCGACATAAAGGAGACCCAGTACTTC | CASSLADIKETQYF
NA | TRBJ1-1 | TRBV19 | TRBD1 | TGTGCCACCAACGGACAGGGGGAAACTGAAGCTTTCTTT | CATNGQGETEAFF